Here is one T cell receptor beta chain with its context. Assay: immunoSEQ multiplex PCR; the TCRdb copy retains only in-frame clones and omits some. Among hundreds of thousands of clones listed, 85% were seen once. This entry belongs to a study of blood T cell repertoires in COVID-19. Study overall: The cDNA or gDNA used as material had been derived from T cells, B-cell-depleted T cells, or PBMCs.

Residents of about two dozen US areas, aged about 18 to 89 years, made up the participants. The CDR3 is made up of 15 amino acids. The V and J ends lost 3 bases and 6 bases, in that order; junction bases with no gene match: 10. Germline CDR1 and CDR2: SGHRS and YFSETQ. This sequence was found in a woman aged 50 to 60 with acute COVID-19. Sequencing used PBMCs or T cells enriched from blood (not recorded which). The V gene is TRBV5-1, the J gene TRBJ1-1; 8 bases agree with TRBD1. This CDR3 reads CASSSSTGEASEAFF. In nucleotides, the CDR3 is TGCGCCAGCAGCTCTTCGACAGGGGAGGCCTCTGAAGCTTTCTTT.